This T cell receptor (beta chain) stems from a study of response to subunit inactivated influenza vaccine. Points from the study as a whole: The study's authors posited that every seasonal influenza vaccination enlists few new T cells.

V dropped 2 bases and J dropped 5; count of bases not matched to a gene: 7. This CDR3 spans 15 amino acids. Germline lookup yields CDR1 LGHNA and CDR2 YNFKEQ. TCRdb reanalysed the RT-PCR reads using MiXCR and keeps one entry per CDR3 protein. Seen here are fewer than 700,000 distinct CDR3 sequences, over 10% observed once, and the top ten hold under 15%. In its sample, this clonotype was seen a few times. What it binds is not known. The rearrangement uses TRBV4-2 and TRBJ2-3, with TRBD2 identical over 7 bases. The receptor comes from a man in his forties or fifties who received an inactivated influenza vaccine. The sample consisted of PBMCs from blood, taken about 40 days after vaccination. CDR3 DNA: TGTGCCAGCAGCCAAATTAGCGGGTGGGGAGATACGCAGTATTTT. Translation gives CASSQISGWGDTQYF.